What follows are 21 T cell receptor beta chains derived from one specimen sequenced in a study of blood T cell repertoires in COVID-19. Sequenced by immunoSEQ multiplex PCR; TCRdb stores in-frame clones only, minus some. The repertoire includes over 200,000 clones, around four fifths of them detected once, and around 27% sits in the top ten. Specimen: peripheral blood. The source of these receptors is a man aged 35 to 55 with acute or convalescent COVID-19.

V gene TRBV6-5 combines with J gene TRBJ2-2; 8 nucleotides align to TRBD1. The CDR3 runs 14 residues. The germline V gene encodes CDR1 MNHEY and CDR2 SVGAGI. The junction had 4 bases not matched to a gene; V was cut back by 6 bases and J by 4 bases. CDR3 nucleotides: TGTGCCAGCAGGGACAGGGCGCGCACCGGGGAGCTGTTTTTT. It is translated as CASRDRARTGELFF.

This clone was observed once. This chain joins TRBV5-5 and TRBJ1-4; D unresolved. The CDR3 is 15 amino acids. Germline loops: CDR1 SGHKS, CDR2 YYEKEE (reference sequence). The V gene lost 0 bases and the J gene lost 5 bases, with 11 bases spanning the gap. For the CDR3, the DNA is TGTGCCAGCAGCTTGGCTGGGGAGGTCAATGAAAAACTGTTTTTT. Translating it yields CASSLAGEVNEKLFF.

This clone has a single count. This chain uses TRBV5-1 with TRBJ1-4, with 7 bases matching TRBD1. V lost 4 bases to trimming and J lost 8 bases; unmatched junction nucleotides: 11. Per the germline V gene, CDR1 is SGHRS and CDR2 is YFSETQ. This CDR3 spans 15 amino acids. The CDR3 is CASSPGGTEGEKLFF. In DNA, the CDR3 is TGCGCCAGCAGCCCCGGCGGGACAGAAGGGGAAAAACTGTTTTTT.

V is TRBV3-1 (or the pseudogene TRBV3-2) and J is TRBJ2-2, with TRBD2 matching over 7 bases. Trimming removed 0 bases from V and 3 bases from J; junction bases left unmatched: 4. Germline V lookup: CDR1 LGHDT, CDR2 YNNKEL (reference sequence). This CDR3 has 16 amino acids. The DNA for the CDR3 is TGTGCCAGCAGCCAAGATCTAGCGGAGTACACCGGGGAGCTGTTTTTT. Its protein is CASSQDLAEYTGELFF.

This chain joins TRBV6-6 and TRBJ2-7; D possibly corresponds to TRBD1 (5 bases). V lost 2 bases and J 3 bases, leaving 11 bases between the germline ends. Germline V gene data show CDR1 as MNHNY and CDR2 as SVGAGI (reference sequence). The CDR3 covers 14 residues. CDR3 sequence: CASSYRQPGYEQYF. The CDR3, as DNA: TGTGCCAGCAGTTACCGACAGCCCGGCTACGAGCAGTACTTC.

The gene calls are TRBV14 and TRBJ1-5; D gene unclear. Trimming left V 0 bases short and J 4 bases short, with 7 bases between. CDR1 and CDR2 (germline): SGHDN, FVKESK. The CDR3 extends over 14 amino acids. The CDR3 loop reads CASSQDSGNQPQHF. As DNA, the CDR3 is TGTGCCAGCAGCCAAGATTCAGGTAATCAGCCCCAGCATTTT.

The chain joins TRBV6-1 to TRBJ2-4; 8 nucleotides align to TRBD2. The CDR3 is 16 amino acids. The V gene's germline CDR1 is MNHNS and CDR2 SASEGT. V was clipped by 4 bases and J by 3 bases; unmatched bases: 8. The CDR3 DNA sequence: TGTGCCAGCAGTGGCGGGAGGCCCTCTGGCAAAAACATTCAGTACTTC. Its protein is CASSGGRPSGKNIQYF.

The chain combines TRBV30 with TRBJ1-1; tentatively, D is TRBD1 (5 bases). With 3 bases removed from V and 2 bases from J, the gap between germline ends came to 10 bases. The CDR3 totals 13 residues. Germline values: CDR1 GTSNPN, CDR2 SVGIG (reference sequence). The CDR3 sequence: CAWSGGPNTEAFF. CDR3 coding DNA: TGTGCCTGGAGCGGGGGACCCAACACTGAAGCTTTCTTT.

This chain joins TRBV3-1 (or the pseudogene TRBV3-2) and TRBJ2-1; 8 nucleotides match TRBD2. Unmatched junction bases numbered 19, after V lost 3 bases and J lost 6 bases. Germline-derived CDR1 and CDR2 are LGHDT and YNNKEL (reference sequence). This CDR3 contains 19 residues. CDR3 sequence: CASSHERDPGLEGFNEQFF. DNA of the CDR3: TGTGCCAGCAGCCACGAACGGGATCCGGGACTAGAGGGTTTCAATGAGCAGTTCTTC.

The rearrangement uses TRBV5-1 and TRBJ2-3, with 7 bases aligning to TRBD1. The CDR3 loop spans 15 amino acids. V shed 3 bases, J shed 6 bases, and the junction held 10 bases outside the gene matches. Germline assignment: CDR1 SGHRS and CDR2 YFSETQ. CDR3 DNA: TGCGCCAGCAGCTGGACGACAGGGAGTTCGGATACGCAGTATTTT. This codes for CASSWTTGSSDTQYF.

The chain links TRBV6-6 to TRBJ1-1, with D tentatively TRBD1 (6 bases). The CDR3 totals 11 residues. CDR1 is MNHNY and CDR2 is SVGAGI in the germline V gene (reference sequence). V was trimmed by 5 bases and J by 7 bases, leaving 8 bases between them. CDR3 in amino acids: CASSMDSEAFF. The CDR3 nucleotides read TGTGCCAGCAGTATGGACAGTGAAGCTTTCTTT.

The chain couples TRBV28 to TRBJ1-4; 7 nucleotides agree with TRBD1. V trimming: 5 bases; J trimming: 6 bases; junction bases outside the gene matches: 6. Germline V lookup: CDR1 MDHEN, CDR2 SYDVKM. The CDR3 consists of 14 residues. In nucleotides, the CDR3 is TGTGCCAGCAGTCTTGACAGGGCAGATGAAAAACTGTTTTTT. This gives the protein CASSLDRADEKLFF.

The table lists this clone with a few counts. The V gene is TRBV5-6, the J gene TRBJ2-1; the match to TRBD2 covers 12 bases. Germline V lookup: CDR1 SGHDT, CDR2 YYEEEE. There are 18 residues in the CDR3. Germline trimming cut 4 bases from V and 1 base from J; bases unmatched to any gene: 9. CDR3 loop: CASSPPTSGSASYNEQFF. The CDR3, as DNA: TGTGCCAGCAGCCCTCCGACTAGCGGGAGTGCTTCCTACAATGAGCAGTTCTTC. Together with reference TRBV5-6 and TRBJ2-1, the CDR3 gives the full variable domain: DAGVTQSPTHLIKTRGQQVTLRCSPKSGHDTVSWYQQALGQGPQFIFQYYEEEERQRGNFPDRFSGHQFPNYSSELNVNALLLGDSALYLCASSPPTSGSASYNEQFFGPGTRLTVL.

The gene calls are TRBV5-4 and TRBJ1-4; D is unclear. The CDR3 loop spans 14 amino acids. Germline V gene data show CDR1 as SGHNT and CDR2 as YYREEE (reference sequence). The V end lost 9 bases, the J end lost 5 bases, and 17 bases lay between the germline ends. The CDR3 reads CATSGTDSNEKLFF. Written as DNA, the CDR3 is TGTGCCACATCGGGAACAGATTCCAATGAAAAACTGTTTTTT.

This chain joins TRBV6-5 and TRBJ1-4; D gene uncertain. The germline V gene encodes CDR1 MNHEY and CDR2 SVGAGI. The length of the CDR3 is 14 residues. The V gene lost 3 bases and the J gene lost 7 bases, with 12 bases spanning the gap. The CDR3 nucleotides read TGTGCCAGCAGTTATAGGAGGGATGGTGAAAAACTGTTTTTT. Its protein product is CASSYRRDGEKLFF.

The chain couples TRBV5-1 to TRBJ2-2, with D possibly matching TRBD2 (5 bases). Germline V lookup: CDR1 SGHRS, CDR2 YFSETQ. The CDR3 length is 17 residues. Trimming removed 2 bases at V and 4 bases at J, with 18 bases between. CDR3 sequence: CASSLSGGARGTGELFF. The CDR3 DNA follows: TGCGCCAGCAGCTTATCGGGTGGAGCTCGGGGCACCGGGGAGCTGTTTTTT.

The chain has TRBV7-2 and TRBJ2-1; 7 bases are shared with TRBD2. The J segment lost 6 bases and the V segment lost 2 bases, leaving 7 bases of the junction unmatched. This CDR3 spans 15 amino acids. Germline CDR1 SGHTA, CDR2 FQGNSA. The CDR3 here is CASSLSGGWGNEQFF. CDR3 nucleotides: TGTGCCAGCAGCTTATCCGGGGGGTGGGGCAATGAGCAGTTCTTC.

The chain uses TRBV5-1 and TRBJ2-5, with 12 nucleotides matching TRBD2. The CDR3 runs to 16 residues. Germline V CDR1 and CDR2: SGHRS, YFSETQ. The trim removed 4 bases at V and 5 bases at J, leaving 9 bases unmatched. DNA for the CDR3: TGCGCCAGCAGCCAAAGACTAGCGGGAGTGAGGGAGACCCAGTACTTC. Its translation: CASSQRLAGVRETQYF.

The chain combines TRBV5-5 with TRBJ1-1; 9 bases are a match to TRBD1. Losses at the gene ends were 5 bases for V and 5 bases for J; bases not matched to a gene: 10. The CDR3 sequence is 15 residues long. Germline loops: CDR1 SGHKS, CDR2 YYEKEE (reference sequence). Written as DNA, the CDR3 is TGTGCCAGCAGAATACAGGGGGCTAGGATAACTGAAGCTTTCTTT. Protein: CASRIQGARITEAFF.

There are a few counts of this clone. V usage is TRBV6-1 and J usage is TRBJ2-3; 7 bases are a match to TRBD2. The CDR3 covers 14 residues. Germline V gene lookup returns CDR1 MNHNS and CDR2 SASEGT. V shed 1 base and J 5 bases; nucleotides not matched to a gene: 3. The CDR3: CASSEVGGLDTQYF. The CDR3 DNA is TGTGCCAGCAGTGAAGTGGGGGGGTTAGATACGCAGTATTTT.

V gene TRBV19 combines with J gene TRBJ2-1; 8 bases align to TRBD1. The V gene's germline CDR1 is LNHDA and CDR2 SQIVND (reference sequence). V lost 9 bases to trimming and J lost 0 bases; unmatched junction nucleotides: 4. This CDR3 has 14 residues. The CDR3 loop is CASNRGNSYNEQFF. CDR3 bases: TGTGCCAGCAACAGGGGGAACTCCTACAATGAGCAGTTCTTC.